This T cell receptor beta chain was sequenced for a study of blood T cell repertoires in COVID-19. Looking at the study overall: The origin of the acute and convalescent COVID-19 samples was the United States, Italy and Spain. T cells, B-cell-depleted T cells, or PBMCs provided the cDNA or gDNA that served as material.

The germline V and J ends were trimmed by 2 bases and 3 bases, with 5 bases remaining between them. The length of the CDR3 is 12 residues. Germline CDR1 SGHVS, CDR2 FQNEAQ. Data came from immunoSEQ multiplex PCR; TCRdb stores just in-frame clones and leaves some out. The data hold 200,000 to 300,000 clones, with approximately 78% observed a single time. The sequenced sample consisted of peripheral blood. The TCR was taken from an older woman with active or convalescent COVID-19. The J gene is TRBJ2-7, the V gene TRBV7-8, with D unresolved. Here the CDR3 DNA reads TGTGCCAGCAGCTTATTCGGCTACGAGCAGTACTTC. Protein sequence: CASSLFGYEQYF.